This T cell receptor beta chain was captured in a study of shared clonotypes between healthy human individuals. For the study at large: CD8 memory received one plate per donor, CD8 naive two, CD4 memory three and CD4 naive three.

The V end lost 2 bases, the J end lost 1 base, and 6 bases lay between the germline ends. Per the germline V gene, CDR1 is SGDLS and CDR2 is YYNGEE. The CDR3 consists of 13 residues. TCRdb keeps only in-frame clones here, not all; method: immunoSEQ multiplex PCR. The sample lists about 680,000 clones, roughly nine tenths occurring once. Of note for this clone: The same CDR3 can be traced to other DNA sequences in this sample.

CD8 cells regarded as naive lacked CD45RO, were positively chosen for CCR7, and omitted terminally differentiated effector memory CD45RA+ cells. This TCR was recovered from a man younger than 45 in good health. Material: naive CD8+ T cells sorted from blood. This rearrangement joins TRBV9 to TRBJ1-1; D is unresolved. This CDR3 reads CASSVARNTEAFF. CDR3 in DNA: TGTGCCAGCAGCGTTGCCAGGAACACTGAAGCTTTCTTT.